This TCR beta chain is drawn from a study of CD8 T cells in ankylosing spondylitis. Regarding the study as a whole: The study identified a TCR beta motif of several highly homologous variants that appeared characteristic of ankylosing spondylitis blood. Reportedly, significant enrichment of disease-linked clones occurred in matched ankylosing spondylitis synovial fluid.

This clonotype was observed a few times. Its antigen is not known. Germline trimming cut 5 bases from V and 0 bases from J; bases unmatched to any gene: 8. The CDR3 runs 18 residues. In germline, CDR1 is SGHAT, CDR2 FQNNGV. 5'-RACE, quantitative and with molecular barcodes, yielded the TCR beta libraries. TCRdb used MiXCR to reprocess the 5' RACE reads, holding one entry per CDR3 protein. The profile shows just under 550,000 distinct CDR3 sequences, roughly 13% of them singletons. The chain employs TRBV11-2 and TRBJ2-6; TRBD1 matches 9 bases. Sequenced sample: blood, either unsorted or a sorted T cell fraction (not recorded which). The clonotype originates from a male donor with ankylosing spondylitis. The CDR3 sequence is CASSETGTGFSGANVLTF. CDR3 coding DNA: TGTGCCAGCAGCGAAACCGGGACAGGGTTCTCTGGGGCCAACGTCCTGACTTTC.